The clone carrying this T cell receptor (beta chain) came up a few times. TCRdb reprocessed the reads via MiXCR and lists one record per CDR3 protein. In the table there are approximately 250,000 distinct CDR3 sequences, approximately 13% of which are singletons. This record comes from a study of T cell repertoires in cytomegalovirus infection. Study-level information: The public TCR beta signatures pointed to both CMV infection and matching HLA type.

CDR1 DFQATT and CDR2 SNEGSKA come from the germline V gene (reference sequence). The CDR3 spans 17 residues. The J segment lost 0 bases and the V segment lost 6 bases, leaving 15 bases of the junction unmatched. The sequencing sample was made of PBMCs. The chain carries TRBV20-1 and TRBJ2-7; TRBD2 agrees at 9 bases. The receptor comes from a human donor in good health (CMV status not recorded). Some clones in this sample may be carry-over from other donors' samples. This CDR3 is CSAQEGLAGQSSYEQYF. The CDR3 bases are TGCAGTGCCCAAGAGGGGCTAGCGGGACAGAGCTCCTACGAGCAGTACTTC.